Listed below are T cell receptor beta chains from one sample, sequenced in a study of T cell responses to AZD1222 COVID-19 vaccine. The protocol was immunoSEQ multiplex PCR, while the TCRdb copy is restricted to in-frame clones and leaves out a portion. The sample has some 160,000 clones, roughly 92% seen once. Sequences were derived from peripheral blood, sampled on day 0 of AZD1222 vaccination. Every receptor here comes from an adult in good health. Each CDR3 is given with its conserved first and last residue. A D gene is named only where the DNA matches it firmly. The size of a clone is reported for some rows only, either as once, few or many, or as a class for expanded clones.

v_call: TRBV7-9; d_call: TRBD1; j_call: TRBJ1-2; clone_size: once; cdr3_aa: CASSSRGQGFDGYTF; cdr3_nt: TGTGCCAGCAGCTCCCGTGGACAGGGTTTTGATGGCTACACCTTC
v_call: TRBV15; d_call: .; j_call: TRBJ2-3; clone_size: .; cdr3_aa: CATSRGVGVSTDTQYF; cdr3_nt: TGTGCCACCAGCAGAGGTGTCGGAGTTAGCACAGATACGCAGTATTTT
v_call: TRBV7-2; d_call: .; j_call: TRBJ1-2; clone_size: .; cdr3_aa: CASSLEGVSYGYTF; cdr3_nt: TGTGCCAGCAGCTTAGAAGGGGTTTCCTATGGCTACACCTTC
v_call: TRBV7-9; d_call: .; j_call: TRBJ2-7; clone_size: .; cdr3_aa: CASSSGHFSYEQYF; cdr3_nt: TGTGCCAGCAGCTCGGGACACTTCTCCTACGAGCAGTACTTC
v_call: TRBV6-4; d_call: .; j_call: TRBJ2-1; clone_size: .; cdr3_aa: CASSPRLSGHNEQFF; cdr3_nt: TGTGCCAGCAGTCCCCGACTTAGCGGCCACAATGAGCAGTTCTTC
v_call: TRBV12-5; d_call: .; j_call: TRBJ1-2; clone_size: .; cdr3_aa: CATNREGYGYTF; cdr3_nt: TGTGCTACTAACAGGGAAGGGTATGGCTACACCTTC
v_call: TRBV7-3; d_call: .; j_call: TRBJ1-1; clone_size: .; cdr3_aa: CASSPQPTPMNTEAFF; cdr3_nt: TGTGCCAGCAGCCCACAACCCACACCTATGAACACTGAAGCTTTCTTT
v_call: TRBV5-8; d_call: TRBD1; j_call: TRBJ1-5; clone_size: .; cdr3_aa: CASSLGDRAQPQHF; cdr3_nt: TGTGCCAGCAGCTTAGGAGACAGGGCTCAGCCCCAGCATTTT
v_call: TRBV2; d_call: .; j_call: TRBJ1-1; clone_size: few; cdr3_aa: CASSVLTNTEAFF; cdr3_nt: TGTGCCAGCAGTGTCCTAACGAACACTGAAGCTTTCTTT
v_call: TRBV29-1; d_call: .; j_call: TRBJ2-1; clone_size: .; cdr3_aa: CSVEAGRHGNEQFF; cdr3_nt: TGCAGCGTTGAGGCGGGGCGGCACGGCAATGAGCAGTTCTTC
v_call: TRBV27; d_call: TRBD2; j_call: TRBJ2-3; clone_size: once; cdr3_aa: CASSRTSGSLNTQYF; cdr3_nt: TGTGCCAGCAGTCGGACTAGCGGGAGTCTAAATACGCAGTATTTT
v_call: TRBV25-1; d_call: TRBD1; j_call: TRBJ1-6; clone_size: .; cdr3_aa: CASSAGTGGLESPLHF; cdr3_nt: TGTGCCAGCAGTGCCGGGACAGGGGGCTTAGAATCACCCCTCCACTTT
v_call: TRBV9; d_call: .; j_call: TRBJ1-4; clone_size: .; cdr3_aa: CASSPRDKLLSNEKLFF; cdr3_nt: TGTGCCAGCAGCCCTCGGGACAAGCTGCTGTCTAATGAAAAACTGTTTTTT
v_call: TRBV2; d_call: TRBD1; j_call: TRBJ2-3; clone_size: .; cdr3_aa: CASLGTGGTDTQYF; cdr3_nt: TGTGCCAGTCTCGGGACAGGAGGAACAGATACGCAGTATTTT
v_call: TRBV18; d_call: .; j_call: TRBJ2-1; clone_size: .; cdr3_aa: CASSPIRVDNEQFF; cdr3_nt: TGTGCCAGCTCACCAATCCGGGTAGACAATGAGCAGTTCTTC
v_call: TRBV9; d_call: TRBD1; j_call: TRBJ1-1; clone_size: .; cdr3_aa: CASSPGDRAGTEAFF; cdr3_nt: TGTGCCAGCAGCCCGGGGGACAGGGCGGGCACTGAAGCTTTCTTT
v_call: TRBV19; d_call: .; j_call: TRBJ2-2; clone_size: .; cdr3_aa: CASSWGAGLPGELFF; cdr3_nt: TGTGCCAGTAGTTGGGGGGCAGGGCTCCCCGGGGAGCTGTTTTTT
v_call: TRBV7-9; d_call: .; j_call: TRBJ2-5; clone_size: once; cdr3_aa: CASSLARGLGETQYF; cdr3_nt: TGTGCCAGCAGCTTAGCCCGGGGGCTTGGGGAGACCCAGTACTTC
v_call: TRBV6-5; d_call: TRBD1; j_call: TRBJ1-4; clone_size: .; cdr3_aa: CASRQGNGKLFF; cdr3_nt: TGTGCCAGCAGACAGGGGAATGGAAAACTGTTTTTT
v_call: TRBV7-9; d_call: TRBD2; j_call: TRBJ2-3; clone_size: .; cdr3_aa: CASSLAVGGPSDTQYF; cdr3_nt: TGTGCCAGCAGCTTAGCGGTGGGAGGGCCGTCAGATACGCAGTATTTT
v_call: TRBV6-5; d_call: .; j_call: TRBJ2-7; clone_size: .; cdr3_aa: CASSQKRDYYEQYF; cdr3_nt: TGTGCCAGCAGTCAAAAGAGGGATTACTACGAGCAGTACTTC
v_call: TRBV9; d_call: .; j_call: TRBJ1-6; clone_size: few; cdr3_aa: CASSATWYSPLHF; cdr3_nt: TGTGCCAGCAGCGCTACTTGGTATTCACCCCTCCACTTT